This passage covers 15 T cell receptor beta chains from one sample sequenced in a study of blood T cell repertoires in COVID-19. Sequencing used immunoSEQ multiplex PCR; TCRdb keeps in-frame clones, though not all of them. The sample has approximately 350,000 clones, roughly 90% seen once; the top ten hold about 1.2%. What was sequenced was peripheral blood. The receptors come from a man in his forties with acute or convalescent COVID-19.

The chain uses TRBV19 and TRBJ2-7; 7 bases line up with TRBD2. The ends lost 1 base at V and 2 bases at J; junction bases unmatched: 5. Germline CDR1 is LNHDA and CDR2 is SQIVND (reference sequence). This CDR3 is built from 15 residues. The CDR3 spells CASSIAASGTYEQYF. The CDR3 DNA reads TGTGCCAGTAGTATAGCGGCTAGCGGAACCTACGAGCAGTACTTC.

The chain couples TRBV3-1 (or the pseudogene TRBV3-2) to TRBJ2-7; 7 nucleotides line up with TRBD2. Germline V gene sequence: CDR1 LGHDT, CDR2 YNNKEL (reference sequence). J was trimmed by 2 bases and V by 5 bases; bases with no gene match: 9. The CDR3 totals 15 residues. The CDR3 region is CASSERLALAYEQYF. The CDR3 coding sequence is TGTGCCAGCAGCGAAAGACTAGCCCTTGCCTACGAGCAGTACTTC.

J is TRBJ2-2 and V is TRBV5-1; 7 bases agree with TRBD2. The germline gives CDR1 SGHRS, CDR2 YFSETQ. The CDR3 extends over 15 amino acids. With V trimmed by 0 bases and J by 4 bases, 3 bases remained unmatched. The CDR3 loop reads CASSLASSGTGELFF. The CDR3 DNA sequence: TGCGCCAGCAGCTTGGCCTCTAGCGGCACCGGGGAGCTGTTTTTT.

As regards this clone: This CDR3 is also generated by other DNA sequences in the sample. The V gene is TRBV4-1, the J gene TRBJ1-2, with 12 bases aligning to TRBD1. Germline V gene sequence: CDR1 MGHRA, CDR2 YSYEKL. V trimming: 2 bases; J trimming: 7 bases; junction bases outside the gene matches: 5. The CDR3 has 15 residues. This CDR3 is CASSQPGQGARGYTF. The CDR3 DNA reads as TGCGCCAGCAGCCAACCGGGACAGGGGGCGCGTGGCTACACCTTC.

This rearrangement joins TRBV12-3 or TRBV12-4 to TRBJ2-1; a weak D match, TRBD2 (5 bases). The CDR3 spans 12 residues. V was pared by 10 bases and J by 7 bases, with 14 bases between. The CDR3 is CATRTGGNEQFF. The CDR3 nucleotides read TGTGCCACCCGAACGGGCGGGAATGAGCAGTTCTTC.

The gene calls are TRBV6-5 and TRBJ2-1; the D gene is possibly TRBD2 (7 bases). Germline-derived CDR1 and CDR2 are MNHEY and SVGAGI. This CDR3 comprises 15 residues. Trimming removed 5 bases at V and 8 bases at J, with 19 bases between. The CDR3 loop reads CASSILLGGLYEQFF. CDR3 bases: TGTGCCAGCAGTATTTTACTGGGGGGGCTATATGAGCAGTTCTTC.

This chain links TRBV19 with TRBJ1-5; D might be TRBD1 (5 bases). Germline V lookup: CDR1 LNHDA, CDR2 SQIVND (reference sequence). V shed 5 bases and J shed 0 bases, with 11 bases lying between them. The CDR3 covers 15 residues. The DNA of the CDR3 is TGTGCCAGTAGTCCCCGCGGGGGTAGCAATCAGCCCCAGCATTTT. Translating gives CASSPRGGSNQPQHF.

V usage is TRBV5-8 and J usage is TRBJ2-7; 8 positions match TRBD1. The CDR3 is 13 amino acids. CDR1 and CDR2 (germline): SGHTS, YDEGEE. CDR3 sequence reads: CATTGERRGEQYF. The CDR3 nucleotides read TGTGCAACGACAGGGGAGCGGCGTGGCGAGCAGTACTTC.

The V call is TRBV7-9, the J call TRBJ1-2; 7 nucleotides match TRBD1. Germline V gene lookup returns CDR1 SEHNR and CDR2 FQNEAQ (reference sequence). V lost 4 bases, J lost 3 bases, and 11 bases stayed unmatched. The CDR3 length is 16 residues. The CDR3: CASSSGTAQNYYGYTF. CDR3 bases: TGTGCCAGCAGCTCCGGGACAGCCCAAAACTACTATGGCTACACCTTC.

This chain connects TRBV12-3 or TRBV12-4 to TRBJ1-1, with TRBD1 matching 8 bases. The CDR3 contains 13 residues. V lost 5 bases and J lost 5; bases outside the gene matches: 4. The DNA of the CDR3 is TGTGCCAGCAGTGGACAGGGTTGGACTGAAGCTTTCTTT. Its protein product is CASSGQGWTEAFF.

The CDR3 nucleotides are TGTGCCAGCAGTCACCGGGACAGGACCTACGAGCAGTACTTC. This sequence encodes CASSHRDRTYEQYF. The rearrangement uses TRBV2 and TRBJ2-7; 8 bases match TRBD1. The germline gives CDR1 SNHLY, CDR2 FYNNEI. J was trimmed by 2 bases and V by 5 bases; bases with no gene match: 5. CDR3 size: 14 residues.

This chain connects TRBV5-4 to TRBJ2-1; weak D call: TRBD2 (5 bases). Trimming shortened V by 4 bases and J by 7 bases, and 18 bases separated the two germline ends. The CDR3 has 15 amino acids. Per germline, CDR1 SGHNT and CDR2 YYREEE (reference sequence). The CDR3 sequence: CASSTGEGLTNEQFF. CDR3 coding DNA: TGTGCCAGCAGCACCGGAGAGGGCTTAACGAATGAGCAGTTCTTC.

This chain links TRBV30 with TRBJ2-2; D is possibly TRBD2 (5 bases). V lost 7 bases to trimming and J lost 1 base, with 10 bases between them. The CDR3 is 13 residues long. The germline V gene has CDR1 GTSNPN and CDR2 SVGIG (reference sequence). The CDR3 nucleotides are TGTGCCTCAAGGACTGAGAACACCGGGGAGCTGTTTTTT. This sequence encodes CASRTENTGELFF. Supplemented by reference TRBV30 and TRBJ2-2, the full variable domain reads SQTIHQWPATLVQPVGSPLSLECTVEGTSNPNLYWYRQAAGRGLQLLFYSVGIGQISSEVPQNLSASRPQDRQFILSSKKLLLSDSGFYLCASRTENTGELFFGEGSRLTVL.

The V and J genes are TRBV9 and TRBJ1-5; 8 nucleotides align to TRBD1. CDR3 length: 14 residues. The ends lost 3 bases at V and 4 bases at J; junction bases unmatched: 3. Germline values: CDR1 SGDLS, CDR2 YYNGEE. The CDR3 sequence: CASSDTGGNQPQHF. The CDR3 DNA reads as TGTGCCAGCAGCGACACAGGGGGGAATCAGCCCCAGCATTTT.

This clone was seen a single time. This chain connects TRBV5-4 to TRBJ1-1, with D perhaps TRBD1 (6 bases). V lost 2 bases and J 3 bases, leaving 8 bases between the germline ends. From germline, CDR1 is SGHNT and CDR2 YYREEE (reference sequence). There are 13 residues in the CDR3. In nucleotides, the CDR3 is TGTGCCAGCAGCTTTGCAGGGGACACTGAAGCTTTCTTT. Residues: CASSFAGDTEAFF.